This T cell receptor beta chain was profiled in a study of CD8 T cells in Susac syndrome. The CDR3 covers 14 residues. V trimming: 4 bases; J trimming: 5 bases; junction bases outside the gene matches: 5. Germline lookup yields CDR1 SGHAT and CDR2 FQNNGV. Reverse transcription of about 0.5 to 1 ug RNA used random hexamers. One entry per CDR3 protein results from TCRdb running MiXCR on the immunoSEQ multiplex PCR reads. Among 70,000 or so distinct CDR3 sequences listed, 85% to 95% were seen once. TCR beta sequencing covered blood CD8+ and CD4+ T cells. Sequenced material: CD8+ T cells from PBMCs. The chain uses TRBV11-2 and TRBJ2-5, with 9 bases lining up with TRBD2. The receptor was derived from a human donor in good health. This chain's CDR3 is CASSSRGGHETQYF. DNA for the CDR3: TGTGCCAGCAGCTCGCGGGGGGGCCATGAGACCCAGTACTTC.